Listed below are T cell receptor beta chains from one sample, sequenced in a study of T cells in Graves' hyperthyroidism and ophthalmopathy. TCRdb processed the multiplex PCR reads anew with MiXCR; each CDR3 protein has one entry. The sample yields roughly 260,000 distinct CDR3 sequences, just over 14% seen once. Sequenced sample: blood. These receptors were taken from a woman aged 40-49 years with Graves' hyperthyroidism that later progressed to Graves' ophthalmopathy. Both conserved end residues are part of each CDR3. Fields, in order: J gene, clone size, V gene, D gene, CDR3 DNA, CDR3 protein. A D gene is named only where the DNA matches it firmly. The size of a clone is reported for some rows only, either as once, few or many, or as a class for expanded clones.

TRBJ2-1 | many | TRBV6-1 | TRBD1 | TGTGCCAGCAGTTGGGACAGGGTGGGGTCCTACAATGAGCAGTTCTTC | CASSWDRVGSYNEQFF
TRBJ2-5 | many | TRBV6-2/TRBV6-3 | TRBD1 | TGTGCCAGCAGTGGACAGGGGCTAGGGGAGACCCAGTACTTC | CASSGQGLGETQYF
TRBJ1-2 | few | TRBV20-1 | NA | TGCAGTGCTCCGAATCCCGGGACGAACTATGGCTACACCTTC | CSAPNPGTNYGYTF
TRBJ1-5 | few | TRBV20-1 | TRBD1 | TGCAGTGCTAAGGCCAGGGGGGGAAGCAATCAGCCCCAGCATTTT | CSAKARGGSNQPQHF
TRBJ2-3 | many | TRBV24-1 | TRBD2 | TGTGCCACCAGTCTAGCGGGAAGCACAGATACGCAGTATTTT | CATSLAGSTDTQYF
TRBJ2-3 | many | TRBV7-2 | NA | TGTGCCAGCAGCCCTGCGGGGACTTTAACCACAGATACGCAGTATTTT | CASSPAGTLTTDTQYF
TRBJ1-2 | NA | TRBV28 | NA | TGTGCCAGCAGTACAAATTGGGGCAACTATGGCTACACCTTC | CASSTNWGNYGYTF
TRBJ2-7 | NA | TRBV20-1 | NA | TGCAGTGCTGGAGGTATGACTAGTCCAGATGGGAGCTACGAGCAGTACTTC | CSAGGMTSPDGSYEQYF
TRBJ1-5 | many | TRBV27 | NA | TGTGCCAGCAGTCCCTCTGGGGGGGGGCAGCCCCAGCATTTT | CASSPSGGGQPQHF
TRBJ2-3 | many | TRBV5-1 | NA | TGCGCCAGCAGCCCGGAGGGGGCTTGGGATACGCAGTATTTT | CASSPEGAWDTQYF
TRBJ2-7 | many | TRBV20-1 | TRBD2 | TGCAGTGCTACGGGACTAGCGGAACCGTCAACCTACGAGCAGTACTTC | CSATGLAEPSTYEQYF
TRBJ2-1 | many | TRBV11-1 | NA | TGTGCCAGCAGCTTATTACGGAGCTCCTACAATGAGCAGTTCTTC | CASSLLRSSYNEQFF
TRBJ2-3 | many | TRBV2 | TRBD2 | TGTGCCAGCAGACAAGTGCCCGGACTAGCGGGAAGCACAGATACGCAGTATTTT | CASRQVPGLAGSTDTQYF
TRBJ2-7 | many | TRBV20-1 | TRBD2 | TGCAGTGCTAGGACTAGCGGGAGGTTGGGGGAGCAGTACTTC | CSARTSGRLGEQYF
TRBJ2-5 | many | TRBV20-1 | NA | TGCAGTGCTAGAAGACGGCGACCACAAGAGACCCAGTACTTC | CSARRRRPQETQYF
TRBJ2-3 | many | TRBV4-1 | TRBD2 | TGCGCCAGCAGGTATAGCGGGGCCAGCACAGATACGCAGTATTTT | CASRYSGASTDTQYF
TRBJ2-7 | many | TRBV5-6 | NA | TGTGCCAGCAGCTGGGGGACCGGGACAAGGGTTACCTACGAGCAGTACTTC | CASSWGTGTRVTYEQYF
TRBJ2-7 | many | TRBV2 | NA | TGTGCCAGCTCCCCGATTAGAACCAGCAGGTCCTACGAGCAGTACTTC | CASSPIRTSRSYEQYF
TRBJ1-4 | many | TRBV2 | TRBD1 | TGTGCCAGCAATCCGCAGGGACAGGGAGGTGAAAAACTGTTTTTT | CASNPQGQGGEKLFF
TRBJ2-2 | few | TRBV6-6 | NA | TGTGCCAGCAGTTACTCGTTGAGCAACACCGGGGAGCTGTTTTTT | CASSYSLSNTGELFF
TRBJ2-1 | many | TRBV2 | NA | TGTGCCAGCAGAGAAAGGACTCCCCTCAACAATGAGCAGTTCTTC | CASRERTPLNNEQFF
TRBJ1-6 | many | TRBV6-1 | NA | TGTGCCAGCAGTATTCGGGACCGAGATTCACCCCTCCACTTT | CASSIRDRDSPLHF
TRBJ2-3 | many | TRBV29-1 | TRBD1 | TGCAGCGTTGTTCATGGACAGGGATTGGGCACAGATACGCAGTATTTT | CSVVHGQGLGTDTQYF
TRBJ1-5 | many | TRBV20-1 | NA | TGCAGTGCTTCCGACAGGTTGTCTTTTCGTCAGCCCCAGCATTTT | CSASDRLSFRQPQHF
TRBJ2-3 | NA | TRBV5-1 | TRBD2 | TGCGCCAGCAGCTTGTACACTAGCGGGGGATCAGATACGCAGTATTTT | CASSLYTSGGSDTQYF
TRBJ2-3 | many | TRBV29-1 | NA | TGCAGCGTTGTGGCGACCACAGATACGCAGTATTTT | CSVVATTDTQYF
TRBJ2-1 | many | TRBV18 | TRBD1 | TGTGCCAGCTCACCAAGGACAGGTCGGGCCTACAATGAGCAGTTCTTC | CASSPRTGRAYNEQFF
TRBJ2-3 | many | TRBV7-2 | TRBD2 | TGTGCCAGCAGCTGGCGAGGCGGGGGTAGCACAGATACGCAGTATTTT | CASSWRGGGSTDTQYF
TRBJ1-6 | NA | TRBV24-1 | TRBD1 | TGTGCCACCAGGACAGGGAATTCACCCCTCCACTTT | CATRTGNSPLHF
TRBJ1-1 | many | TRBV7-9 | TRBD1 | TGTGCCAGCACACAGGGGGCGAATACTGAAGCTTTCTTT | CASTQGANTEAFF
TRBJ2-7 | many | TRBV5-1 | TRBD1 | TGCGCCAGCAGCCTGGACAGGACCTACGAGCAGTACTTC | CASSLDRTYEQYF
TRBJ2-1 | NA | TRBV2 | TRBD1 | TGTGCCAGCAGCTGGAAGATTGGACAGGGTGGCGACAATGAGCAGTTCTTC | CASSWKIGQGGDNEQFF
TRBJ2-1 | many | TRBV29-1 | TRBD1 | TGCAGCGTTGCACGGGGGACAGGCCCAAACAATGAGCAGTTCTTC | CSVARGTGPNNEQFF
TRBJ2-2 | many | TRBV20-1 | NA | TGCAGTGCTTCCCCGACAAGGAACACCGGGGAGCTGTTTTTT | CSASPTRNTGELFF
TRBJ2-1 | many | TRBV5-5 | TRBD2 | TGTGCCAGCAGCTTGGTCGCGGGAGGCCTTCGGAATGAGCAGTTCTTC | CASSLVAGGLRNEQFF
TRBJ2-7 | many | TRBV3-1 | TRBD2 | TGTGCCAGCAGCCAAGCGTCGGGCGGGGGCTCCTACGAGCAGTACTTC | CASSQASGGGSYEQYF
TRBJ2-3 | many | TRBV7-9 | TRBD2 | TGTGCCAGCAGCTTAAGGGAGGGCCTAAAGACAGATACGCAGTATTTT | CASSLREGLKTDTQYF
TRBJ2-3 | few | TRBV7-9 | NA | TGTGCCAGCAGCTTAGGATCCGCACGGTTACTCACAGATACGCAGTATTTT | CASSLGSARLLTDTQYF
TRBJ1-2 | NA | TRBV6-4 | NA | TGTGCCAGCAGAAACGAACAGGCAGGACTCTATGGCTACACCTTC | CASRNEQAGLYGYTF
TRBJ2-1 | many | TRBV10-3 | NA | TGTGCCATCAGTGACTCCGTAATCTCCTACAATGAGCAGTTCTTC | CAISDSVISYNEQFF
TRBJ2-7 | many | TRBV6-1 | TRBD2 | TGTGCCAGCACCAATAGCGGGAGCTACGAGCAGTACTTC | CASTNSGSYEQYF
TRBJ2-1 | many | TRBV20-1 | NA | TGCAGTGCTTTGGACGATTTATCGCCTGAGCAGTTCTTC | CSALDDLSPEQFF
TRBJ1-1 | many | TRBV28 | NA | TGTGCCAGCAGCCCCCCGATGGGAGCGAGAAACACTGAAGCTTTCTTT | CASSPPMGARNTEAFF
TRBJ2-3 | few | TRBV20-1 | NA | TGCAGTGCTAGCGGGATAGGGGTATATACATCGGATACGCAGTATTTT | CSASGIGVYTSDTQYF
TRBJ2-1 | few | TRBV7-8 | NA | TGTGCCAGCAGCCAAGGCTATGAGGGTGAAGAGCAGTTCTTC | CASSQGYEGEEQFF
TRBJ1-6 | many | TRBV7-4 | NA | TGTGCCAGCAGCTGGCTTAGGGGCCATTCACCCCTCCACTTT | CASSWLRGHSPLHF
TRBJ2-3 | many | TRBV19 | NA | TGTGCCAGTAGTATATTGGATACGCAGTATTTT | CASSILDTQYF
TRBJ1-6 | NA | TRBV27 | TRBD1 | TGTGCCAGCAGTTTGCTCCGGACAGGGCCGATTGAATTAAATTCACCCCTCCACTTT | CASSLLRTGPIELNSPLHF
TRBJ1-1 | few | TRBV20-1 | NA | TGCAGTGCTAGAGTGCGGGGGAACCCGAAAGAAGCTTTCTTT | CSARVRGNPKEAFF
TRBJ2-7 | many | TRBV5-6 | NA | TGTGCCAGCAGCGCAGGGGGGGGAAGGGACGAGCAGTACTTC | CASSAGGGRDEQYF
TRBJ2-1 | NA | TRBV30 | NA | TGTGCCTGGAGTGTACTTTGGGACGTCGGGCAGTTCTTC | CAWSVLWDVGQFF
TRBJ2-2 | NA | TRBV20-1 | TRBD2 | TGCAGTGCCCCAATCCGACTAGCCGGTCGGGGGGAGCTGTTTTTT | CSAPIRLAGRGELFF
TRBJ2-7 | many | TRBV12-3/TRBV12-4 | TRBD2 | TGTGCCAGCAGTGGGAGGGGTGACGGCCCCTACGAGCAGTACTTC | CASSGRGDGPYEQYF